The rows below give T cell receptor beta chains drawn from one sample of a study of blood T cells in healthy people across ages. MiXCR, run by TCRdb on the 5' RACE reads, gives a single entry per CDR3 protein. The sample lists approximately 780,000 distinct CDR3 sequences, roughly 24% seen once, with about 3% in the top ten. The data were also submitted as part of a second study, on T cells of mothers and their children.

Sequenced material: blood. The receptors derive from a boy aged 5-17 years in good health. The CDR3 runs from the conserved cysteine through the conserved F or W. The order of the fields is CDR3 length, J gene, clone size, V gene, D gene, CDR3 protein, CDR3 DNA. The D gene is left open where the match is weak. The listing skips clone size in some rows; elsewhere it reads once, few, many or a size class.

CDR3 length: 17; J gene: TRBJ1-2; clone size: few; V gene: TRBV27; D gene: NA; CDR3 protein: CASSLELGGTPYYGYTF; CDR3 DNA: TGTGCCAGCAGTTTGGAACTCGGGGGGACCCCTTACTATGGCTACACCTTC
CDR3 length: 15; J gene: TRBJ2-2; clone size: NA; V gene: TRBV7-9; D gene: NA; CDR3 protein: CASSRGQMNTGELFF; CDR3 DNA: TGTGCCAGCAGCCGAGGACAGATGAACACCGGGGAGCTGTTTTTT
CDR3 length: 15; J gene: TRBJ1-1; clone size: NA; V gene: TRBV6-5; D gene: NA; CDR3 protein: CASSRLGHQNTEAFF; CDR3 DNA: TGTGCCAGCAGTAGGCTAGGACACCAGAACACTGAAGCTTTCTTT
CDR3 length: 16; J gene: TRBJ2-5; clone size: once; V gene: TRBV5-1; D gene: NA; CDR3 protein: CASSLGWKGVQETQYF; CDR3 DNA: TGCGCCAGCAGCTTGGGTTGGAAGGGGGTTCAAGAGACCCAGTACTTC
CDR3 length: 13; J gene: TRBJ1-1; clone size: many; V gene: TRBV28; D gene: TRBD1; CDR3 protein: CAGKTGVDTEAFF; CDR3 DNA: TGTGCCGGGAAAACAGGGGTAGACACTGAAGCTTTCTTT
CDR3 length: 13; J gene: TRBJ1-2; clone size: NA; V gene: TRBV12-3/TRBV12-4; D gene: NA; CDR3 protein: CASSPRRVEGYTF; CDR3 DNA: TGTGCCAGCAGTCCTCGCAGGGTTGAAGGCTACACCTTC
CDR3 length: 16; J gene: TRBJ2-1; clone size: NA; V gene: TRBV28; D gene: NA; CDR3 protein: CASSPRGSGATNEQFF; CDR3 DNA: TGTGCCAGCAGCCCCAGGGGGAGCGGGGCGACCAATGAGCAGTTCTTC
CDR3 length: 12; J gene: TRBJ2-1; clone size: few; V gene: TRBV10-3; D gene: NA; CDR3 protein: CAISSQYNEQFF; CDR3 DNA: TGTGCCATCAGCTCTCAGTACAATGAGCAGTTCTTC
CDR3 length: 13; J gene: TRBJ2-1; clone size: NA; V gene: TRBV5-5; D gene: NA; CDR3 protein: CASSLDAGSLQFF; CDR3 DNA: TGTGCCAGCAGCTTGGACGCGGGAAGTCTCCAGTTCTTC
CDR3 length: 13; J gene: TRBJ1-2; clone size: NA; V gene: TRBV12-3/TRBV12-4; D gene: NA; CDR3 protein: CASSTSLAYGYTF; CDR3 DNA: TGTGCCAGCAGCACCTCCCTTGCTTATGGCTACACCTTC
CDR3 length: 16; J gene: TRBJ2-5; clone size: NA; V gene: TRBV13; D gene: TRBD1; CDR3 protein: CASSASPRGPKETQYF; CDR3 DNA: TGTGCCAGCAGCGCCTCTCCCAGGGGGCCTAAAGAGACCCAGTACTTC
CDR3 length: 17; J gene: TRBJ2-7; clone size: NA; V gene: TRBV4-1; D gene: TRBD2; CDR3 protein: CASSPYPLAGGLYEQYF; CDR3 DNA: TGCGCCAGCAGCCCCTACCCCCTAGCGGGGGGGCTCTACGAGCAGTACTTC
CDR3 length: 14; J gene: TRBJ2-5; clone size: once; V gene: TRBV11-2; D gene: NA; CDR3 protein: CASSLHGVKETQYF; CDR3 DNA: TGTGCCAGCAGCTTACACGGGGTAAAAGAGACCCAGTACTTC
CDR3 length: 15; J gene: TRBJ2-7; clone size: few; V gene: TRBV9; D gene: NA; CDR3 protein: CASSQTPGSSYEQYF; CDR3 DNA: TGTGCCAGCAGCCAAACCCCGGGATCCTCATACGAGCAGTACTTC
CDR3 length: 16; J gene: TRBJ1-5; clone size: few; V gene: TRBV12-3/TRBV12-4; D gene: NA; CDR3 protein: CASRSGRSGVNQPQHF; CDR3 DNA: TGTGCCAGCAGATCTGGGAGGTCAGGCGTGAATCAGCCCCAGCATTTT
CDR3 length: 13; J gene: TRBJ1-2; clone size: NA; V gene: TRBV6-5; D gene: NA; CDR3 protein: CASYYPGGYGYTF; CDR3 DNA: TGTGCCAGCTATTACCCGGGGGGCTATGGCTACACCTTC
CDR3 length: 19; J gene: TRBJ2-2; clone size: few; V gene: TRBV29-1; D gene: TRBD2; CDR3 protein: CSVAGTGRPGLANTGELFF; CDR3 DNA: TGCAGCGTCGCTGGAACCGGACGTCCGGGACTAGCGAACACCGGGGAGCTGTTTTTT
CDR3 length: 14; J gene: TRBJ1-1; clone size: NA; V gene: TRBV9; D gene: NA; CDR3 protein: CASNEGAGNTEAFF; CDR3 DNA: TGTGCCAGCAACGAAGGGGCAGGGAACACTGAAGCTTTCTTT
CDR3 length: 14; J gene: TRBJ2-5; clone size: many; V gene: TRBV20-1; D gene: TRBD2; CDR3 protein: CSANRLAGQETQYF; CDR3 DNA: TGCAGCGCCAACCGGTTAGCGGGCCAAGAGACCCAGTACTTC
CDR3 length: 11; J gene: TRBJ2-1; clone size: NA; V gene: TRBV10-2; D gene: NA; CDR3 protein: CASSEARQQFF; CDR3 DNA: TGCGCCAGCAGTGAGGCGCGTCAGCAGTTCTTC
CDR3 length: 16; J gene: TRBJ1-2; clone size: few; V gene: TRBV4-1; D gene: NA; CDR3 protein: CASSRPPGPGGTGYTF; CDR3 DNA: TGCGCCAGCAGCCGACCTCCGGGACCGGGAGGGACAGGCTACACCTTC
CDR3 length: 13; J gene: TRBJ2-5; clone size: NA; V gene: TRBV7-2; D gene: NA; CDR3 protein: CASSEDNQETQYF; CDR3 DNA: TGTGCCAGCAGCGAAGACAACCAAGAGACCCAGTACTTC
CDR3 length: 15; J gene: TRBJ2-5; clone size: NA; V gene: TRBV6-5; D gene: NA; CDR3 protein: CASSSSRVTKETQYF; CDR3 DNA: TGTGCCAGCAGTAGTTCCAGGGTAACAAAAGAGACCCAGTACTTC
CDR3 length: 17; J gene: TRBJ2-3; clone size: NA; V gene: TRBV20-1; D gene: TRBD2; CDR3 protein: CSARGTSGRGRTDTQYF; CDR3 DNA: TGCAGTGCTAGAGGGACTAGCGGGAGGGGCCGCACAGATACGCAGTATTTT
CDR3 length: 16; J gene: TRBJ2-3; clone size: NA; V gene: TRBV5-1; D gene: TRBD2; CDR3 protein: CASSPPGGVTADTQYF; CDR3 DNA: TGCGCCAGCAGCCCTCCGGGAGGGGTGACGGCAGATACGCAGTATTTT
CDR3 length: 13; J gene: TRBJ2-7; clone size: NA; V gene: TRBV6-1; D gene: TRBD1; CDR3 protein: CASSEGAGDRQYF; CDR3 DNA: TGTGCCAGCAGTGAAGGAGCCGGGGACAGGCAGTACTTC
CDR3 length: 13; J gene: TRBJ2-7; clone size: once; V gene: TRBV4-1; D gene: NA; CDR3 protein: CASSQSLLGEQYF; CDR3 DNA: TGCGCCAGCAGCCAAAGCCTCCTGGGCGAGCAGTACTTC
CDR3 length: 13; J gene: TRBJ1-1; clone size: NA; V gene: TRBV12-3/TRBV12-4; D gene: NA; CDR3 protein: CASSSRENTEAFF; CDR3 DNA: TGTGCCAGCAGTTCCCGGGAGAACACTGAAGCTTTCTTT
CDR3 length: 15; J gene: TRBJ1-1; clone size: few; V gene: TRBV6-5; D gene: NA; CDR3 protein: CASSYSTRDHTEAFF; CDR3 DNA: TGTGCCAGCAGTTACTCGACCCGGGATCACACTGAAGCTTTCTTT